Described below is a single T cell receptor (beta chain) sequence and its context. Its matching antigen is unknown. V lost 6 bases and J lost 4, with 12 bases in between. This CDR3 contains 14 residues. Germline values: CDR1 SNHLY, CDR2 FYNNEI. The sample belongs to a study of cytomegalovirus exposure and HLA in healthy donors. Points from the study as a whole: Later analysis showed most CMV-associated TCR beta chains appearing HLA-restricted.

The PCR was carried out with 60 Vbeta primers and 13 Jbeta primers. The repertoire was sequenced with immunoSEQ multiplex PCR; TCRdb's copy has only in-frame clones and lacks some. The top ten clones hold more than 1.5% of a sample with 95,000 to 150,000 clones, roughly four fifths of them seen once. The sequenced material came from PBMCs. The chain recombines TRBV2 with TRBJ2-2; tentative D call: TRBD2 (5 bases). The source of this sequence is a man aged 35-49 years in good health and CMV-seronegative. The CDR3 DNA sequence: TGTGCCAGCAGGTCGAGGGTACTCACCGGGGAGCTGTTTTTT. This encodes CASRSRVLTGELFF.